These T cell receptor beta chains were read from a single sample in a study of identifying expanded T cells in peripheral blood. Here immunoSEQ multiplex PCR was the method, and the copy in TCRdb shows in-frame clones only, minus some. The table shows 50,000 to 60,000 clones, with roughly 82% occurring only once. The sample was blood. The receptors stem from a person aged 18 to 69 in good health. The conserved cysteine and the conserved F or W are not part of the CDR3 here.

j_call v_call cdr3_length cdr3_aa
TRBJ1-2 TRBV27 12 ASGGTGTGLGYT
TRBJ2-2 TRBV5-6 14 ASSLLLTENTGELF
TRBJ1-4 TRBV6-1 13 ASSARTGTNEKLF
TRBJ1-6 TRBV5-4 14 ASSLAGQGYNSPLH
TRBJ1-2 TRBV5-5 11 ASRAGGLGGYT
TRBJ1-2 TRBV15 13 ATSRDQGGRIGYT
TRBJ1-5 TRBV2 15 ASNGQGDGYSNQPQH
TRBJ1-2 TRBV6-6 11 ASRETGTYGYT
TRBJ2-5 TRBV9 13 ASSVATGGQETQY
TRBJ2-1 TRBV4-3 13 ASSQDPSSYNEQF